These T cell receptor beta chains were read from a single sample in a study of blood T cell repertoires in COVID-19. Generated by immunoSEQ multiplex PCR, the TCRdb table keeps only in-frame clones and is missing some. The data contain over 70,000 clones, 65% to 85% of them seen just once; the ten biggest clones take up approximately 6.3%. The sequenced sample was peripheral blood. The receptors here all came from an older man with COVID-19, enrolled during active disease. Both conserved end residues are part of each CDR3. The order of the fields is clone size, D gene, V gene, J gene, CDR3 protein, CDR3 DNA. A D gene is named only where the DNA matches it firmly. Clone size, where shown, is once, few, many, or a class for clones that have expanded.

clone size: -; D gene: -; V gene: TRBV10-3; J gene: TRBJ1-5; CDR3 protein: CAIKEGREGQPQHF; CDR3 DNA: TGTGCCATCAAAGAGGGCAGGGAGGGTCAGCCCCAGCATTTT
clone size: -; D gene: TRBD1; V gene: TRBV2; J gene: TRBJ1-2; CDR3 protein: CASSDYGQGAYGYTF; CDR3 DNA: TGTGCCAGCAGTGATTATGGACAGGGGGCCTATGGCTACACCTTC
clone size: -; D gene: TRBD1; V gene: TRBV20-1; J gene: TRBJ1-2; CDR3 protein: CSARNDRVYTF; CDR3 DNA: TGCAGTGCTAGAAACGACAGGGTGTACACCTTC
clone size: -; D gene: TRBD2; V gene: TRBV5-1; J gene: TRBJ2-7; CDR3 protein: CASSPYPSGKDSYEQYF; CDR3 DNA: TGCGCCAGCAGCCCATACCCTAGCGGGAAAGACTCCTACGAGCAGTACTTC
clone size: few; D gene: TRBD2; V gene: TRBV24-1; J gene: TRBJ2-3; CDR3 protein: CATSDPRTSGTSTDTQYF; CDR3 DNA: TGTGCCACCAGTGATCCAAGGACTAGCGGGACTAGCACAGATACGCAGTATTTT
clone size: -; D gene: TRBD2; V gene: TRBV4-1; J gene: TRBJ2-1; CDR3 protein: CASRGTSGGAAYWNEQFF; CDR3 DNA: TGCGCCAGCAGGGGGACTAGCGGGGGGGCCGCGTATTGGAATGAGCAGTTCTTC
clone size: -; D gene: TRBD1; V gene: TRBV6-5; J gene: TRBJ1-1; CDR3 protein: CASSITGGTEAFF; CDR3 DNA: TGTGCCAGCAGTATAACAGGGGGGACTGAAGCTTTCTTT
clone size: -; D gene: -; V gene: TRBV6-5; J gene: TRBJ1-6; CDR3 protein: CASRDSANSPLHF; CDR3 DNA: TGTGCCAGCAGGGACAGCGCTAATTCACCCCTCCACTTT
clone size: once; D gene: TRBD2; V gene: TRBV6-6; J gene: TRBJ2-1; CDR3 protein: CASRQGASGRPNEQFF; CDR3 DNA: TGTGCCAGCAGGCAGGGTGCTAGCGGGAGACCCAATGAGCAGTTCTTC
clone size: -; D gene: TRBD2; V gene: TRBV11-2; J gene: TRBJ2-7; CDR3 protein: CASSLDPSGSYEQYF; CDR3 DNA: TGTGCCAGCAGCTTAGATCCTAGCGGGAGTTACGAGCAGTACTTC
clone size: -; D gene: TRBD2; V gene: TRBV6-5; J gene: TRBJ2-4; CDR3 protein: CASSSSGSWENIQYF; CDR3 DNA: TGTGCCAGCAGTTCGAGCGGGAGTTGGGAAAACATTCAGTACTTC
clone size: once; D gene: TRBD1; V gene: TRBV10-1; J gene: TRBJ2-2; CDR3 protein: CATSPQGEITGELFF; CDR3 DNA: TGCGCCACCTCTCCTCAGGGGGAGATCACCGGGGAGCTGTTTTTT
clone size: -; D gene: -; V gene: TRBV6-5; J gene: TRBJ1-5; CDR3 protein: CASSTQQGQPQHF; CDR3 DNA: TGTGCCAGCAGTACCCAGCAGGGTCAGCCCCAGCATTTT
clone size: -; D gene: -; V gene: TRBV2; J gene: TRBJ2-7; CDR3 protein: CASRPSSYEQYF; CDR3 DNA: TGTGCCAGCAGGCCTAGCAGCTACGAGCAGTACTTC
clone size: -; D gene: -; V gene: TRBV15; J gene: TRBJ2-1; CDR3 protein: CATSRDNFRGNEQFF; CDR3 DNA: TGTGCCACCAGCAGAGATAACTTTAGGGGCAATGAGCAGTTCTTC
clone size: -; D gene: -; V gene: TRBV11-2; J gene: TRBJ2-7; CDR3 protein: CASRKVAESYEQYF; CDR3 DNA: TGTGCCAGCAGAAAGGTGGCGGAATCCTACGAGCAGTACTTC
clone size: -; D gene: -; V gene: TRBV4-2; J gene: TRBJ2-1; CDR3 protein: CASSQEDGKSYNEQFF; CDR3 DNA: TGTGCCAGCAGCCAAGAAGACGGGAAGTCCTACAATGAGCAGTTCTTC
clone size: once; D gene: TRBD1; V gene: TRBV18; J gene: TRBJ1-6; CDR3 protein: CASSPYQGAGDSPLHF; CDR3 DNA: TGTGCCAGCTCACCTTATCAGGGGGCAGGAGATTCACCCCTCCACTTT
clone size: few; D gene: -; V gene: TRBV12-5; J gene: TRBJ2-1; CDR3 protein: CASGLVQGAIYNEQFF; CDR3 DNA: TGTGCTAGTGGTTTGGTACAAGGGGCCATTTACAATGAGCAGTTCTTC
clone size: -; D gene: TRBD1; V gene: TRBV9; J gene: TRBJ2-1; CDR3 protein: CASSVDTSSGQGMALAATEQFF; CDR3 DNA: TGTGCCAGCAGCGTAGACACCTCTTCGGGACAGGGCATGGCATTAGCGGCCACCGAGCAGTTCTTC
clone size: large; D gene: -; V gene: TRBV28; J gene: TRBJ1-1; CDR3 protein: CASSPTVGVVTEAFF; CDR3 DNA: TGTGCCAGCAGTCCTACGGTTGGAGTCGTCACTGAAGCTTTCTTT
clone size: -; D gene: -; V gene: TRBV5-6; J gene: TRBJ1-2; CDR3 protein: CASSLEGQSDYGYTF; CDR3 DNA: TGTGCCAGCAGCTTGGAAGGACAGTCAGACTATGGCTACACCTTC
clone size: -; D gene: TRBD2; V gene: TRBV9; J gene: TRBJ2-7; CDR3 protein: CASSVEPGGGEQYF; CDR3 DNA: TGTGCCAGCAGCGTAGAACCAGGCGGGGGCGAGCAGTACTTC
clone size: -; D gene: -; V gene: TRBV2; J gene: TRBJ1-5; CDR3 protein: CASSELGGIRHF; CDR3 DNA: TGTGCCAGCAGTGAACTTGGGGGGATACGGCATTTT
clone size: few; D gene: -; V gene: TRBV7-8; J gene: TRBJ1-2; CDR3 protein: CASSSTGVYGYTF; CDR3 DNA: TGTGCCAGCAGCTCGACAGGAGTCTATGGCTACACCTTC
clone size: -; D gene: -; V gene: TRBV5-5; J gene: TRBJ2-2; CDR3 protein: CASSPYKPWGATGELFF; CDR3 DNA: TGTGCCAGCAGCCCGTACAAGCCCTGGGGAGCCACCGGGGAGCTGTTTTTT
clone size: once; D gene: -; V gene: TRBV5-1; J gene: TRBJ1-2; CDR3 protein: CASSLEAQGGGYTF; CDR3 DNA: TGCGCCAGCAGCTTGGAGGCTCAGGGAGGGGGCTACACCTTC